One and the same sample provided the 26 T cell receptor beta chains below, sequenced in a study of blood T cell repertoires in COVID-19. Profiling relied on immunoSEQ multiplex PCR, and the TCRdb table lists in-frame clones only, not all of them. The sample has under 150,000 clones; roughly 84% are singletons. The sequenced material came from peripheral blood. The source of these receptors is a man aged 60 to 69 with acute or convalescent COVID-19.

The chain recombines TRBV7-9 with TRBJ2-7, with a tentative D call TRBD1 (6 bases). The germline V and J ends were trimmed by 0 bases and 2 bases, with 14 bases remaining between them. The CDR3 covers 16 residues. From germline, CDR1 is SEHNR and CDR2 FQNEAQ (reference sequence). CDR3 sequence (DNA): TGTGCCAGCAGCTTAGCCGGGGACACCAGGGCCTACGAGCAGTACTTC. Amino acids: CASSLAGDTRAYEQYF.

The chain links TRBV6-5 to TRBJ1-1; 8 bases fit TRBD1. This CDR3 contains 14 residues. CDR1 and CDR2 from the germline V gene are MNHEY and SVGAGI. V gave up 8 bases and J gave up 6 bases; unmatched junction bases: 11. The CDR3 is CASGNRGKFAEAFF. CDR3 bases: TGTGCCAGCGGCAACAGGGGGAAATTCGCTGAAGCTTTCTTT.

The chain combines TRBV24-1 with TRBJ1-1; TRBD1 agrees at 7 bases. The CDR3 loop spans 15 amino acids. From germline, CDR1 is KGHDR and CDR2 SFDVKD. V was clipped by 5 bases and J by 3 bases; unmatched bases: 8. CDR3 nucleotide sequence: TGTGCCACCAGTGCTTCAGGGGGTCGGTACACTGAAGCTTTCTTT. Its protein is CATSASGGRYTEAFF.

The count of this clone is one. The chain recombines TRBV5-4 with TRBJ2-3; D may be TRBD1 (6 bases). This CDR3 is 15 amino acids long. Trimming left V 0 bases short and J 2 bases short, with 10 bases between. CDR1 is SGHNT, CDR2 YYREEE, per germline (reference sequence). The CDR3 sequence: CASSLGQDTTDTQYF. The CDR3 DNA follows: TGTGCCAGCAGCTTGGGACAGGACACCACAGATACGCAGTATTTT. Filled out from reference TRBV5-4 and TRBJ2-3, the complete variable domain reads ETGVTQSPTHLIKTRGQQVTLRCSSQSGHNTVSWYQQALGQGPQFIFQYYREEENGRGNFPPRFSGLQFPNYSSELNVNALELDDSALYLCASSLGQDTTDTQYFGPGTRLTVL.

This clone was observed a single time. The V and J genes are TRBV5-1 and TRBJ2-6; TRBD1 aligns across 10 bases. The germline CDR1 and CDR2 sequences are SGHRS and YFSETQ. After removal of 3 bases from V and 0 bases from J, the junction contained 9 bases not matched to a gene. The CDR3 sequence is 19 residues long. The CDR3 nucleotides read TGCGCCAGCAGCTGGGGACAGGGGATTGGGACCTCTGGGGCCAACGTCCTGACTTTC. Translated: CASSWGQGIGTSGANVLTF.

The rearrangement links TRBV6-1 to TRBJ2-3; D unresolved. Trimming took 8 bases from V and 4 from J, leaving 13 bases between them. This CDR3 has 13 residues. Germline V gene lookup returns CDR1 MNHNS and CDR2 SASEGT. The CDR3 bases are TGTGCCAGCCAAACTTTGTCGCCAGATACGCAGTATTTT. It translates to CASQTLSPDTQYF.

The gene calls are TRBV6-2 or TRBV6-3 and TRBJ2-1; perhaps TRBD2 as D (6 bases). Germline CDR1 and CDR2: MNHEY and SVGEGT. The V gene lost 4 bases and the J gene lost 3 bases, with 10 bases spanning the gap. This CDR3 has 14 residues. The CDR3 DNA follows: TGTGCCAGCAGTTTTTCGGGGGTCTACAATGAGCAGTTCTTC. As protein: CASSFSGVYNEQFF.

The gene calls are TRBV29-1 and TRBJ2-2; 7 bases align to TRBD1. Trimming removed 5 bases from V and 2 bases from J; junction bases left unmatched: 5. The CDR3 spans 14 residues. Germline V gives CDR1 SQVTM, CDR2 ANQGSEA. In nucleotides, the CDR3 is TGCAGCGTTTTAGGACAGGCAAACACCGGGGAGCTGTTTTTT. Translating gives CSVLGQANTGELFF.

V is TRBV10-3 and J is TRBJ2-5; maybe TRBD2 (7 bases). Germline loops: CDR1 ENHRY, CDR2 SYGVKD. CDR3 length: 14 amino acids. V was trimmed by 4 bases and J by 3 bases, leaving 12 bases between them. The CDR3 reads CAISGGGGEETQYF. The CDR3 DNA sequence: TGTGCCATCAGTGGAGGGGGAGGGGAAGAGACCCAGTACTTC.

This chain joins TRBV9 and TRBJ2-7; possibly TRBD1 for D (6 bases). V was pared by 0 bases and J by 3 bases, with 10 bases between. Germline CDR1 and CDR2: SGDLS and YYNGEE. There are 14 residues in the CDR3. CDR3 sequence (DNA): TGTGCCAGCAGCGTAGGGGGACAAGTCTACGAGCAGTACTTC. Translated: CASSVGGQVYEQYF.

The V call is TRBV24-1, the J call TRBJ2-2, with 10 bases aligning to TRBD1. CDR1 and CDR2 from the germline V gene are KGHDR and SFDVKD. The CDR3 sequence is 17 residues long. Trimming took 4 bases from V and 5 from J; bases not matched to a gene: 9. DNA of the CDR3: TGTGCCACCAGTGACCTCCGGGACAGGGGAGGAACCGGGGAGCTGTTTTTT. This gives the protein CATSDLRDRGGTGELFF.

The V call is TRBV5-1, the J call TRBJ1-6, with 8 bases aligning to TRBD1. The CDR3 spans 15 residues. With V trimmed by 4 bases and J by 9 bases, 9 bases remained unmatched. In germline, CDR1 is SGHRS, CDR2 YFSETQ. CDR3: CASSKQGEVGSPLHF. The CDR3 DNA is TGCGCCAGCAGCAAACAGGGGGAGGTCGGTTCACCCCTCCACTTT.

The rearrangement joins TRBV6-5 to TRBJ1-1, with no clear D. The CDR3 sequence is 14 residues long. Germline lookup yields CDR1 MNHEY and CDR2 SVGAGI. V shed 4 bases and J shed 3 bases, with 12 bases lying between them. This CDR3 is CASSSAAGYTEAFF. CDR3 DNA: TGTGCCAGCAGTTCCGCCGCGGGCTACACTGAAGCTTTCTTT.

The chain is built from TRBV19 and TRBJ2-2; D not resolved. The CDR3 runs to 14 residues. V dropped 3 bases and J dropped 0 bases, with 5 bases sitting between them. Per germline, CDR1 LNHDA and CDR2 SQIVND (reference sequence). The CDR3 nucleotides read TGTGCCAGTAGTATCCAGGCGAACACCGGGGAGCTGTTTTTT. Amino acid sequence: CASSIQANTGELFF.

This chain joins TRBV29-1 and TRBJ2-7; 7 bases match TRBD2. The CDR3 is 14 amino acids. The germline V gene has CDR1 SQVTM and CDR2 ANQGSEA. With 2 bases clipped from V and 0 bases from J, the junction kept 4 bases outside the gene matches. The CDR3 DNA reads TGCAGCGTTGAAAGCGGGGCGAGCTCCTACGAGCAGTACTTC. It is translated as CSVESGASSYEQYF.

The V call is TRBV11-2, the J call TRBJ2-3, with D tentatively TRBD1 (6 bases). The V end was cut by 3 bases, the J end by 1 base, with 11 bases between. This CDR3 has 15 amino acids. Germline V CDR1 and CDR2: SGHAT, FQNNGV. The CDR3 protein is CASSFGRGGTDTQYF. In DNA, the CDR3 is TGTGCCAGCAGCTTCGGCAGGGGTGGCACAGATACGCAGTATTTT.

This chain joins TRBV9 and TRBJ2-5; tentative D call: TRBD2 (6 bases). Germline-derived CDR1 and CDR2 are SGDLS and YYNGEE. The germline V and J ends were trimmed by 0 bases and 2 bases, with 14 bases remaining between them. The CDR3 spans 16 residues. In DNA form, the CDR3 reads TGTGCCAGCAGCGTAGGTGCAGGAGGAGGGCAAGAGACCCAGTACTTC. It encodes CASSVGAGGGQETQYF.

The chain couples TRBV6-4 to TRBJ2-2; TRBD2 agrees at 11 bases. The CDR3 loop spans 15 amino acids. The V gene end was trimmed by 5 bases and the J gene end by 5 bases; junction bases not matched to a gene: 4. Germline CDR1 is MRHNA and CDR2 is SNTAGT. CDR3 DNA sequence: TGTGCCAGCAGTATAACTAGCGGGAGTACCGGGGAGCTGTTTTTT. Translating gives CASSITSGSTGELFF.

The chain links TRBV19 to TRBJ2-7, with D perhaps TRBD2 (5 bases). V lost 3 bases and J 7 bases, leaving 10 bases between the germline ends. Germline V gene data show CDR1 as LNHDA and CDR2 as SQIVND (reference sequence). This CDR3 has 12 residues. CDR3 protein: CASSIRGREQYF. The CDR3 DNA follows: TGTGCCAGTAGTATCCGGGGTAGGGAGCAGTACTTC. The full variable domain, completed using reference TRBV19 and TRBJ2-7, is DGGITQSPKYLFRKEGQNVTLSCEQNLNHDAMYWYRQDPGQGLRLIYYSQIVNDFQKGDIAEGYSVSREKKESFPLTVTSAQKNPTAFYLCASSIRGREQYFGPGTRLTVT.

This chain links TRBV29-1 with TRBJ1-2; D uncertain. The CDR3 spans 12 residues. Germline V gene lookup returns CDR1 SQVTM and CDR2 ANQGSEA. Trimming pared 4 bases from V and 0 bases from J, leaving 6 bases between. The CDR3 sequence: CSVVDSNYGYTF. In nucleotides, the CDR3 is TGCAGCGTTGTGGACTCTAACTATGGCTACACCTTC.

This clone was counted a few times. The CDR3 DNA follows: TGTGCCAGTAGTCCCGGACAGGGGGCATATCAGCCCCAGCATTTT. Amino acids: CASSPGQGAYQPQHF. V gene TRBV19 combines with J gene TRBJ1-5, with TRBD1 matching 11 bases. Germline V gives CDR1 LNHDA, CDR2 SQIVND (reference sequence). V trimming: 5 bases; J trimming: 5 bases; junction bases outside the gene matches: 5. The CDR3 loop spans 15 amino acids.

This clone occurred a few times. V is TRBV5-1 and J is TRBJ2-1, with D unclear. V gave up 0 bases and J gave up 7 bases, with 8 bases separating them. The germline V gene encodes CDR1 SGHRS and CDR2 YFSETQ. This CDR3 region has 13 residues. DNA for the CDR3: TGCGCCAGCAGCTTGGGAGCCTCTAATGAGCAGTTCTTC. As protein: CASSLGASNEQFF.

This clone was found once. V is TRBV7-8 and J is TRBJ1-2; D is perhaps TRBD1 (5 bases). Germline values: CDR1 SGHVS, CDR2 FQNEAQ. The CDR3 has 17 residues. V dropped 5 bases and J dropped 0 bases, with 19 bases sitting between them. The CDR3 bases are TGTGCCAGCAGCCAAGGACAACTCCTCTCTTCTAACTATGGCTACACCTTC. Translating it yields CASSQGQLLSSNYGYTF.

The gene calls are TRBV18 and TRBJ1-2, with D perhaps matching TRBD1 (6 bases). V was clipped by 3 bases and J by 5 bases, with 16 bases between them. Germline CDR1 is KGHSH and CDR2 is LQKENI. This CDR3 contains 15 residues. The CDR3 spells CASSPGQLKGYGYTF. CDR3 bases: TGTGCCAGCTCACCTGGACAGCTTAAGGGGTATGGCTACACCTTC.

The chain recombines TRBV6-1 with TRBJ1-5; possible D gene TRBD1, 5 bases. The CDR3 covers 15 residues. Germline assignment: CDR1 MNHNS and CDR2 SASEGT. V was cut by 1 base and J by 7 bases, with 14 bases left in between. CDR3 sequence reads: CASSEVWGWWQPQHF. The CDR3 DNA sequence: TGTGCCAGCAGTGAAGTGTGGGGCTGGTGGCAGCCCCAGCATTTT.

The rearrangement links TRBV5-1 to TRBJ1-3; unclear D gene. Germline V gene sequence: CDR1 SGHRS, CDR2 YFSETQ. The CDR3 has 14 amino acids. The germline V and J ends were trimmed by 0 bases and 2 bases, with 6 bases remaining between them. The CDR3 region has the DNA TGCGCCAGCAGCTTGGACCAGACTGGAAACACCATATATTTT. It specifies CASSLDQTGNTIYF. Full variable domain (remainder filled in from reference TRBV5-1 and TRBJ1-3): KAGVTQTPRYLIKTRGQQVTLSCSPISGHRSVSWYQQTPGQGLQFLFEYFSETQRNKGNFPGRFSGRQFSNSRSEMNVSTLELGDSALYLCASSLDQTGNTIYFGEGSWLTVV.